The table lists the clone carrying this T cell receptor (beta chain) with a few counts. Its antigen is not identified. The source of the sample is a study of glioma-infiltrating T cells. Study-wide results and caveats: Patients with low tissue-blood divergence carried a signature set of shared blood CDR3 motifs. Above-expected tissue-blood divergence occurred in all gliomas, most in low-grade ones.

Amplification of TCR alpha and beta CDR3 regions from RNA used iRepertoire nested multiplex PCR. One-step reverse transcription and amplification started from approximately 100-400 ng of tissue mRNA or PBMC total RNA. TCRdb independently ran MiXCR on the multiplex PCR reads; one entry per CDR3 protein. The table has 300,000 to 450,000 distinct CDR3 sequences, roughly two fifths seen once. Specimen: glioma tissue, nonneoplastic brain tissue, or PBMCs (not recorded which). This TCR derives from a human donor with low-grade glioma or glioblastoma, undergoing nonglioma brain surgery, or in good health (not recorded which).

The CDR3, as DNA: TGTGCCAGCAGCTTATTCCTGAGTGAGACCCAGTACTTC. This gives the protein CASSLFLSETQYF. The chain employs TRBV7-8 and TRBJ2-5; D is unclear. Per the germline V gene, CDR1 is SGHVS and CDR2 is FQNEAQ. V was pared by 2 bases and J by 5 bases, with 9 bases between. The CDR3 loop spans 13 amino acids. The whole variable domain, remainder taken from reference TRBV7-8 and TRBJ2-5, is GAGVSQSPRYKVAKRGQDVALRCDPISGHVSLFWYQQALGQGPEFLTYFQNEAQLDKSGLPSDRFFAERPEGSVSTLKIQRTQQEDSAVYLCASSLFLSETQYFGPGTRLLVL.